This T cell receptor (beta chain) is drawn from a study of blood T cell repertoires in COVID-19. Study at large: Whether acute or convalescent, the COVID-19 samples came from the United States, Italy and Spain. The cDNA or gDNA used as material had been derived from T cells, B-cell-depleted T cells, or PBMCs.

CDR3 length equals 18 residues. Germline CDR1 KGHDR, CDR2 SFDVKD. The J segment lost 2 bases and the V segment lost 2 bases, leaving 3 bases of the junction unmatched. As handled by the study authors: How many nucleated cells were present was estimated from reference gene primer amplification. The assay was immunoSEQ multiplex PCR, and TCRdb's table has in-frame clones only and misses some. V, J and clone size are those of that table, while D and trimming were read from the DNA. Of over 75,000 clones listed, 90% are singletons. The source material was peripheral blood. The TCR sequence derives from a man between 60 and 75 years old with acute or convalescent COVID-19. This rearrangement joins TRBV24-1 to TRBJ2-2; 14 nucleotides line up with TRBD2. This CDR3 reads CATSDWGTSGSNTGELFF. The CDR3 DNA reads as TGTGCCACCAGTGATTGGGGGACTAGCGGGAGTAACACCGGGGAGCTGTTTTTT.